The TCR beta chain under discussion was sequenced for a study of cytomegalovirus exposure and HLA in healthy donors. The table lists this clone with a count of one. Antigen specificity is unknown. PCR primers comprised 60 Vbeta and 13 Jbeta primers. Generated by immunoSEQ multiplex PCR, the TCRdb table keeps only in-frame clones and is missing some. The sample includes about 150,000 clones, approximately 71% of them seen just once. From germline, CDR1 is GTSNPN and CDR2 SVGIG (reference sequence). V lost 2 bases and J lost 8, with 15 bases in between. The CDR3 consists of 13 residues. Study-wide results and limits: A few chains tied to CMV proved CMV antigen-specific in vitro. Among donors in an Asian-associated ancestry cluster, a later analysis reportedly found fewer N-insertions than the roughly 670-donor mean.

The sequencing sample was made of PBMCs. The origin of this receptor is a young man in good health and CMV-seropositive. V and J are TRBV30 and TRBJ1-1; D is uncertain. The CDR3 DNA reads TGTGCCTGGAGTATGACACAAACCTGGGAAGCTTTCTTT. It specifies CAWSMTQTWEAFF.